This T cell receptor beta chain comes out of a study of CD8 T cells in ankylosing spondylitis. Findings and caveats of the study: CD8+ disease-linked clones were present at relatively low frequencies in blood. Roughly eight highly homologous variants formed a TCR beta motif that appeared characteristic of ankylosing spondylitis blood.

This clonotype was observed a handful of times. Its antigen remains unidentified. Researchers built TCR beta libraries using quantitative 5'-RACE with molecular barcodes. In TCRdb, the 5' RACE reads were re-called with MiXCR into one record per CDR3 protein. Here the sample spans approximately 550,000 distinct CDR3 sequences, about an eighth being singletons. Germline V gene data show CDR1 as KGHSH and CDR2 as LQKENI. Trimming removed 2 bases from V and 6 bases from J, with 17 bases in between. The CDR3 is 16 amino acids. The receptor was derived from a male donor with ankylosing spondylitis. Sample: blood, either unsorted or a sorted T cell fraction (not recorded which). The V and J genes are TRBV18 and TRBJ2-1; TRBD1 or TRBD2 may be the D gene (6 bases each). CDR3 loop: CASSPSTLKGGNEQFF. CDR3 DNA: TGTGCCAGCTCACCATCTACCCTAAAGGGGGGCAATGAGCAGTTCTTC.